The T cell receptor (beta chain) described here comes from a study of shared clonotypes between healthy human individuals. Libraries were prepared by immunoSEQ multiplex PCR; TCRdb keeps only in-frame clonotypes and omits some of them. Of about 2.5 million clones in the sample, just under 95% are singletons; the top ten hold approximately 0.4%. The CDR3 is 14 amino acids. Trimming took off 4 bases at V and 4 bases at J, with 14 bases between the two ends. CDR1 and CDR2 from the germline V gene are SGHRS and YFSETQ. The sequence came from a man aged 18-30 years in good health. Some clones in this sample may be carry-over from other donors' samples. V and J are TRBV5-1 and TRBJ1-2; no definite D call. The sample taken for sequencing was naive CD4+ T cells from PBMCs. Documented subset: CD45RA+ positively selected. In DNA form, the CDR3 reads TGCGCCAGCAGCGGAGGCAGCTTCTCCTATGGCTACACCTTC. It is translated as CASSGGSFSYGYTF.